The source of this T cell receptor (beta chain) is a study of blood T cell repertoires in COVID-19. Study-wide context: From the United States, Italy and Spain came samples of acute and convalescent COVID-19.

The repertoire was sequenced with immunoSEQ multiplex PCR; TCRdb's copy has only in-frame clones and lacks some. The sample lists about 270,000 clones, about nine tenths occurring once. In terms of age and location, participants ranged from roughly 18 to 90 years and lived in around 22 US areas. Concerning this clone: Other DNA sequences from this sample encode an identical CDR3 as well.

The CDR3 is 16 residues long. V lost 0 bases, J lost 4 bases, and 1 base stayed unmatched. Germline V gene lookup returns CDR1 LNHNV and CDR2 YYDKDF (reference sequence). The receptor comes from a woman aged 18-29 years who had recovered from COVID-19. This chain links TRBV15 with TRBJ2-1; 12 bases are a match to TRBD2. The material sequenced was PBMCs or T cells enriched from blood (not recorded which). DNA for the CDR3: TGTGCCACCAGCAGAGATCTAGCGGGGGGGTACAATGAGCAGTTCTTC. Encoded protein: CATSRDLAGGYNEQFF.